This T cell receptor beta chain emerged from a study of shared T cell receptors in the human thymus. Assay: immunoSEQ multiplex PCR; the TCRdb copy retains only in-frame clones and omits some. This table holds about 380,000 clones, approximately 95% found once. Per germline, CDR1 SGHDT and CDR2 YYEEEE. The CDR3 runs 18 residues. The ends lost 4 bases at V and 0 bases at J; junction bases unmatched: 12. V gene TRBV5-6 combines with J gene TRBJ2-2, with 7 bases fitting TRBD1. This TCR was recovered from a human donor. The sequencing sample was made of thymocytes. The chain's CDR3 is CASSGLDRAHTNTGELFF. DNA of the CDR3: TGTGCCAGCAGCGGACTTGACAGGGCCCACACGAACACCGGGGAGCTGTTTTTT.